These 14 T cell receptor beta chains were sequenced from one sample in a study of T cells in Graves' hyperthyroidism and ophthalmopathy. Amplification yielded TCR beta CDR3 regions, with RNA transcripts as the source. Researchers ran a first-round RT-PCR on the TCR CDR3 using the HTBI primer set. MiXCR, applied by TCRdb to the multiplex PCR reads, yields one record per CDR3 protein. The sample carries approximately 150,000 distinct CDR3 sequences, about a tenth recorded once. The sequenced sample was blood. The receptors stem from a woman between 18 and 30 years old with Graves' hyperthyroidism that later progressed to Graves' ophthalmopathy.

This clonotype was recorded many times. This sequence joins TRBV20-1 and TRBJ2-2, with 9 bases aligning to TRBD2. CDR1 is DFQATT and CDR2 is SNEGSKA in the germline V gene (reference sequence). CDR3 length: 15 residues. Losses at the gene ends were 4 bases for V and 8 bases for J; bases not matched to a gene: 11. The CDR3 protein is CSAKSSGATPGELFF. Here the CDR3 DNA reads TGCAGTGCTAAGTCTAGCGGGGCCACCCCTGGGGAGCTGTTTTTT.

The sample holds many counts of this clonotype. This sequence joins TRBV11-3 and TRBJ2-3; D is unresolved. V was clipped by 1 base and J by 2 bases, with 4 bases between them. The CDR3 is 13 amino acids. CDR1 SGHNT and CDR2 YENEEA come from the germline V gene. CDR3 nucleotide sequence: TGTGCCAGCAGCTTAGGAAACACAGATACGCAGTATTTT. This sequence encodes CASSLGNTDTQYF.

In this sample, this clonotype turned up a few times. V and J are TRBV20-1 and TRBJ2-7; D is possibly TRBD1 or TRBD2 (6 bases each). The V end was cut by 8 bases, the J end by 6 bases, with 14 bases between. CDR3 length: 11 residues. Germline V gene lookup returns CDR1 DFQATT and CDR2 SNEGSKA (reference sequence). CDR3 loop: CSTLGGFEQYF. DNA for the CDR3: TGCAGTACTTTAGGGGGGTTCGAGCAGTACTTC.

This clonotype has at least ten counts. The V call is TRBV20-1, the J call TRBJ2-3, with TRBD1 matching over 7 bases. Germline lookup yields CDR1 DFQATT and CDR2 SNEGSKA (reference sequence). V dropped 6 bases and J dropped 6; count of bases not matched to a gene: 15. CDR3 size: 15 residues. CDR3 sequence (DNA): TGCAGTGCCGAACCAGACAGGGAAGATTGGGATACGCAGTATTTT. Amino acids: CSAEPDREDWDTQYF.

This clonotype came up many times. This chain uses TRBV7-3 with TRBJ2-7, with 9 bases that match TRBD1. The J segment lost 6 bases and the V segment lost 3 bases, leaving 9 bases of the junction unmatched. Germline V lookup: CDR1 SGHTA, CDR2 FQGTGA. The CDR3 has 15 amino acids. The CDR3 DNA reads TGTGCCAGCAGCTTTGGGACAGGGTTTCCGAGCGAGCAGTACTTC. It yields the protein CASSFGTGFPSEQYF. The full variable domain, its missing parts supplied by reference TRBV7-3 and TRBJ2-7, is GAGVSQTPSNKVTEKGKYVELRCDPISGHTALYWYRQSLGQGPEFLIYFQGTGAADDSGLPNDRFFAVRPEGSVSTLKIQRTERGDSAVYLCASSFGTGFPSEQYFGPGTRLTVT.

Ten or more counts support this clonotype. The chain carries TRBV29-1 and TRBJ2-2; possible D gene TRBD1, 6 bases. Trimming took 4 bases from V and 6 from J, leaving 24 bases between them. This CDR3 is 17 amino acids long. In germline, CDR1 is SQVTM, CDR2 ANQGSEA. Written as DNA, the CDR3 is TGCAGCGTTGTCGCCACTACCGCAACAGGGATTGCCGGGGAGCTGTTTTTT. Its protein is CSVVATTATGIAGELFF.

This clonotype has only a few counts. The J gene is TRBJ2-2, the V gene TRBV3-1; D unclear. This CDR3 is 13 amino acids long. In germline, CDR1 is LGHDT, CDR2 YNNKEL (reference sequence). V was cut by 6 bases and J by 2 bases, with 7 bases left in between. In DNA, the CDR3 is TGTGCCAGCAGTCCTTTTAACACCGGGGAGCTGTTTTTT. Its protein product is CASSPFNTGELFF.

This clonotype was recorded at least ten times. This CDR3 reads CSANSAGQETQYF. Written as DNA, the CDR3 is TGCAGTGCTAATTCAGCGGGACAAGAGACCCAGTACTTC. The gene calls are TRBV20-1 and TRBJ2-5; the match to TRBD2 covers 7 bases. CDR1 and CDR2 (germline): DFQATT, SNEGSKA (reference sequence). The CDR3 sequence is 13 residues long. Losses at the gene ends were 4 bases for V and 2 bases for J; bases not matched to a gene: 4.

As to this clonotype: A much larger clonotype is one base distant, so this may be a read error. The chain combines TRBV5-6 with TRBJ2-5; tentative D call: TRBD1 (6 bases). V gave up 4 bases and J gave up 6 bases, with 16 bases separating them. CDR1 is SGHDT and CDR2 is YYEEEE in the germline V gene. CDR3 length equals 14 residues. The CDR3 is CASSEDRYQKTQYF. Here the CDR3 DNA reads TGTGCCAGCAGCGAAGACAGGTATCAAAAGACCCAGTACTTC.

The chain has TRBV20-1 and TRBJ1-4; D is perhaps TRBD1 (5 bases). V was pared by 0 bases and J by 8 bases, with 19 bases between. The germline gives CDR1 DFQATT, CDR2 SNEGSKA (reference sequence). The CDR3 has 16 residues. CDR3 protein: CSARDLSRVSGEKLFF. In DNA form, the CDR3 reads TGCAGTGCTAGAGATCTCTCCAGGGTTTCAGGGGAAAAACTGTTTTTT.

The chain has TRBV29-1 and TRBJ2-1; weak D call: TRBD2 (7 bases). CDR1 SQVTM and CDR2 ANQGSEA come from the germline V gene. The V end lost 8 bases, the J end lost 0 bases, and 17 bases lay between the germline ends. The CDR3 spans 15 residues. The CDR3 sequence is CSCGGGGGSYNEQFF. The CDR3 bases are TGCAGCTGCGGGGGCGGGGGAGGCTCCTACAATGAGCAGTTCTTC.

This clonotype came up many times. This chain uses TRBV12-3 or TRBV12-4 with TRBJ1-5; no definite D call. Trimming took off 3 bases at V and 2 bases at J, with 11 bases between the two ends. This CDR3 comprises 15 residues. The CDR3 sequence: CASSFLQQGNQPQHF. In DNA, the CDR3 is TGTGCCAGCAGTTTCTTACAGCAGGGCAATCAGCCCCAGCATTTT.

This clonotype was observed at least ten times. This rearrangement joins TRBV12-3 or TRBV12-4 to TRBJ2-1, with TRBD2 as a possible D gene (6 bases). V lost 6 bases and J 4 bases, leaving 13 bases between the germline ends. CDR3 size: 14 residues. CDR3 region: CASSLGRGYNEQFF. CDR3 coding DNA: TGTGCCAGCAGCCTCGGCCGGGGGTACAATGAGCAGTTCTTC.

A remark on this clonotype: A much larger clone differs from this one at a single base, so this may be a read error. The J gene is TRBJ1-4, the V gene TRBV6-5; the D is unclear. CDR1 and CDR2 (germline): MNHEY, SVGAGI. CDR3 length equals 14 residues. The CDR3, as DNA: TGTGCCAGCAGTTACTCGGAAGGGTATGAAGAACTGTTTTTT. The encoded protein is CASSYSEGYEELFF.